A single sample gave rise to the 12 T cell receptor beta chains below, sequenced in a study of vaccination effects on CD4 cells after COVID-19. Expansion of antigen-specific CD4+ T cells with viral peptide pools was carried out by the ViraFEST assay before sequencing. A roughly 10-day culture period preceded the isolation of CD4+ T cells. None of these healthy vaccinees had been infected with SARS-CoV-2 before vaccination. Their specific antigens are unknown. Libraries were prepared by immunoSEQ multiplex PCR; TCRdb keeps only in-frame clonotypes and omits some of them. The sample yields 20,000 or so clones, approximately 83% seen once. The sequencing used CD4+ T cells from PBMCs cultured with HCoV-NL63 spike peptides, collected before COVID-19 vaccination. The source is a human donor who received a COVID-19 vaccine.

The chain joins TRBV18 to TRBJ2-5, with D possibly matching TRBD1 (6 bases). The germline V and J ends were trimmed by 4 bases and 5 bases, with 11 bases remaining between them. This CDR3 has 13 residues. In germline, CDR1 is KGHSH, CDR2 LQKENI. CDR3 amino acids: CASSLQGRETQYF. CDR3 in DNA: TGTGCCAGCTCACTGCAGGGGCGGGAGACCCAGTACTTC.

J is TRBJ2-3 and V is TRBV19; 7 bases are shared with TRBD2. V lost 7 bases, J lost 3 bases, and 7 bases stayed unmatched. This CDR3 contains 14 residues. Per germline, CDR1 LNHDA and CDR2 SQIVND (reference sequence). The CDR3 spells CASTPGRGTDTQYF. CDR3 bases: TGTGCCAGTACTCCAGGGAGGGGTACAGATACGCAGTATTTT.

The genes are TRBV10-3 and TRBJ2-3, with 8 bases lining up with TRBD2. There are 14 residues in the CDR3. Germline CDR1 is ENHRY and CDR2 is SYGVKD. The ends lost 10 bases at V and 5 bases at J; junction bases unmatched: 11. The CDR3 protein is CATQTGLEKDTQYF. CDR3 bases: TGTGCCACCCAGACGGGACTAGAAAAAGATACGCAGTATTTT.

V usage is TRBV7-8 and J usage is TRBJ1-6; TRBD1 might be the D (5 bases). Between the trimmed V and J ends, which lost 2 bases and 7 bases, there was a span of 12 bases. CDR3 length equals 15 residues. Germline CDR1 is SGHVS and CDR2 is FQNEAQ. The CDR3 DNA reads TGTGCCAGCAGCTTATTGGGGACGCGAAATTCACCCCTCCACTTT. Its translation: CASSLLGTRNSPLHF.

This clone was detected only a few times. The chain uses TRBV5-1 and TRBJ1-2; TRBD1 is a possible D gene (5 bases). Germline V gene sequence: CDR1 SGHRS, CDR2 YFSETQ. The CDR3 spans 13 residues. V was clipped by 5 bases and J by 3 bases, with 11 bases between them. The CDR3 region has the DNA TGCGCCAGCAGACCTTGGGGGGACTATGGCTACACCTTC. Residues: CASRPWGDYGYTF.

V gene TRBV27 combines with J gene TRBJ2-1; 11 bases match TRBD2. J gave up 2 bases and V 5 bases, and 11 bases lay outside the gene matches. CDR3 length: 18 residues. Germline V CDR1 and CDR2: MNHEY, SMNVEV (reference sequence). The DNA for the CDR3 is TGTGCCAGCAGTCCCAATACTAGCGGGAGTCGCACCTACAATGAGCAGTTCTTC. This translates into CASSPNTSGSRTYNEQFF.

The V gene is TRBV2, the J gene TRBJ1-2; perhaps TRBD1 as D (5 bases). Germline assignment: CDR1 SNHLY and CDR2 FYNNEI. This CDR3 is 15 amino acids long. V dropped 5 bases and J dropped 4 bases, with 17 bases sitting between them. CDR3 nucleotides: TGTGCCAGCAGTCCACCAATAACAGGTCTCTATGGCTACACCTTC. Its protein product is CASSPPITGLYGYTF.

The V gene is TRBV7-8, the J gene TRBJ2-1; possible D gene TRBD2, 6 bases. The germline V gene encodes CDR1 SGHVS and CDR2 FQNEAQ. Deletions cut 4 bases from V and 6 bases from J, with 10 bases between. CDR3 length: 13 residues. CDR3 region: CASSSIAVNEQFF. The CDR3 DNA follows: TGTGCCAGCAGCTCCATAGCGGTCAATGAGCAGTTCTTC. The complete variable domain, with remaining parts taken from reference TRBV7-8 and TRBJ2-1, reads GAGVSQSPRYKVAKRGQDVALRCDPISGHVSLFWYQQALGQGPEFLTYFQNEAQLDKSGLPSDRFFAERPEGSVSTLKIQRTQQEDSAVYLCASSSIAVNEQFFGPGTRLTVL.

This clone occurred once. CDR3 region: CASSPPGVRTEAFF. CDR3 coding DNA: TGTGCCAGCTCACCACCGGGGGTGCGCACTGAAGCTTTCTTT. The V call is TRBV18, the J call TRBJ1-1; the D gene is possibly TRBD1 (5 bases). Trimming shortened V by 0 bases and J by 4 bases, and 9 bases separated the two germline ends. CDR1 and CDR2 (germline): KGHSH, LQKENI. The CDR3 has 14 residues.

The CDR3 bases are TGTGCCTGGGGTAAGGGACTAGCGGGGAGTGAGCAGTTCTTC. This encodes CAWGKGLAGSEQFF. V usage is TRBV30 and J usage is TRBJ2-1; 13 bases are a match to TRBD2. The CDR3 covers 14 residues. V was clipped by 5 bases and J by 9 bases; unmatched bases: 7. Germline values: CDR1 GTSNPN, CDR2 SVGIG (reference sequence).

The chain joins TRBV29-1 to TRBJ2-6; D is perhaps TRBD1 (6 bases). CDR3 length: 16 residues. Germline loops: CDR1 SQVTM, CDR2 ANQGSEA. Between the trimmed V and J ends, which lost 4 bases and 2 bases, there was a span of 15 bases. CDR3 nucleotides: TGCAGCGTTGTCGGTCAGGGGAGTGCTGGGGCCAACGTCCTGACTTTC. It codes for CSVVGQGSAGANVLTF.

The chain has TRBV6-5 and TRBJ2-6; no clear D gene. The CDR3 covers 12 residues. The germline V gene encodes CDR1 MNHEY and CDR2 SVGAGI. The V end lost 9 bases, the J end lost 0 bases, and 3 bases lay between the germline ends. This CDR3 is CASHSGANVLTF. The DNA of the CDR3 is TGTGCCAGTCACTCTGGGGCCAACGTCCTGACTTTC.